The 11 T cell receptor beta chains below were found in one sample sequenced in a study of blood T cell repertoires in COVID-19. Sequencing was performed with immunoSEQ multiplex PCR; in TCRdb, only in-frame clones are kept and a portion is missing. The sample lists about 340,000 clones; about 87% were seen once. The sample was peripheral blood. The source is a woman aged 45-65 years with COVID-19, enrolled during active disease.

The chain combines TRBV6-5 with TRBJ2-7; D gene unclear. The CDR3 extends over 12 amino acids. V lost 2 bases and J lost 6, with 8 bases in between. Per the germline V gene, CDR1 is MNHEY and CDR2 is SVGAGI. DNA of the CDR3: TGTGCCAGCAGTTACCTAAAAGCCGAGCAGTACTTC. This gives the protein CASSYLKAEQYF.

The rearrangement joins TRBV7-8 to TRBJ2-5; a weak D match, TRBD1 (5 bases). V shed 2 bases and J shed 5 bases, with 12 bases lying between them. The CDR3 is made up of 14 amino acids. Germline V lookup: CDR1 SGHVS, CDR2 FQNEAQ. The CDR3, as DNA: TGTGCCAGCAGCTTAATGGGGCGCCCGGAGACCCAGTACTTC. Translating it yields CASSLMGRPETQYF.

This clone came up a few times. The chain combines TRBV7-2 with TRBJ1-6; D might be TRBD1 (6 bases). V lost 5 bases and J 6 bases, leaving 14 bases between the germline ends. Germline values: CDR1 SGHTA, CDR2 FQGNSA. This CDR3 spans 15 amino acids. CDR3 nucleotide sequence: TGTGCCAGCAGCCTACAGGGTTCAAGTAATTCACCCCTCCACTTT. Its translation is CASSLQGSSNSPLHF.

The V and J genes are TRBV7-8 and TRBJ2-2; 9 nucleotides match TRBD2. The germline CDR1 and CDR2 sequences are SGHVS and FQNEAQ. V gave up 6 bases and J gave up 6 bases; unmatched junction bases: 5. This CDR3 is built from 14 residues. Here the CDR3 DNA reads TGTGCCAGCAGACCGACTAGCGGCGCCGGGGAGCTGTTTTTT. Amino acids: CASRPTSGAGELFF.

The V and J genes are TRBV19 and TRBJ2-1; 11 bases fit TRBD2. The CDR3 runs to 15 residues. After removal of 4 bases from V and 3 bases from J, the junction contained 2 bases not matched to a gene. Germline CDR1 LNHDA, CDR2 SQIVND (reference sequence). The CDR3 DNA is TGTGCCAGTAGTAGGGGGACTAGCGGCTACAATGAGCAGTTCTTC. Translation gives CASSRGTSGYNEQFF.

The CDR3 loop reads CASSGNQGAGGNTIYF. CDR3 DNA sequence: TGTGCCAGCAGCGGAAATCAGGGGGCCGGCGGAAACACCATATATTTT. The chain couples TRBV9 to TRBJ1-3; 8 nucleotides match TRBD1. The V gene end was trimmed by 3 bases and the J gene end by 4 bases; junction bases not matched to a gene: 9. This CDR3 has 16 amino acids. Germline loops: CDR1 SGDLS, CDR2 YYNGEE.

This clone was detected only once. For the CDR3, the DNA is TGCGCCAGCAGCTTGGGACTAGCGGGACCTACCAAAAACATTCAGTACTTC. It translates to CASSLGLAGPTKNIQYF. The V call is TRBV5-1, the J call TRBJ2-4; TRBD2 aligns across 11 bases. CDR1 is SGHRS, CDR2 YFSETQ, per germline. This CDR3 spans 17 amino acids. V lost 0 bases to trimming and J lost 2 bases; unmatched junction nucleotides: 4.

The chain combines TRBV29-1 with TRBJ1-2; D perhaps matches TRBD1 (6 bases). The germline V gene encodes CDR1 SQVTM and CDR2 ANQGSEA. CDR3 length: 12 amino acids. Trimming took 4 bases from V and 8 from J, leaving 14 bases between them. Here the CDR3 reads CSVGMGAQGYTF. Here the CDR3 DNA reads TGCAGCGTTGGAATGGGGGCCCAGGGCTACACCTTC.

In its sample, this clone was seen once. This chain uses TRBV28 with TRBJ1-6; D is unresolved. In germline, CDR1 is MDHEN, CDR2 SYDVKM. CDR3 size: 14 residues. The V end was cut by 4 bases, the J end by 5 bases, with 9 bases between. CDR3 nucleotides: TGTGCCAGCAGTTCGGGGAGGGATAATTCACCCCTCCACTTT. As protein: CASSSGRDNSPLHF.

The chain links TRBV5-1 to TRBJ2-5; 7 positions agree with TRBD2. Germline trimming cut 1 base from V and 5 bases from J; bases unmatched to any gene: 2. Germline values: CDR1 SGHRS, CDR2 YFSETQ. The CDR3 runs to 13 residues. The CDR3 bases are TGCGCCAGCAGCTTGCTAGCGGAGGAGACCCAGTACTTC. Translating it yields CASSLLAEETQYF.

The rearrangement links TRBV6-1 to TRBJ2-3; D perhaps matches TRBD1 (5 bases). Germline-derived CDR1 and CDR2 are MNHNS and SASEGT. This CDR3 spans 15 amino acids. Deletions cut 0 bases from V and 5 bases from J, with 12 bases between. CDR3 sequence reads: CASSEAAGLEDTQYF. The CDR3 DNA follows: TGTGCCAGCAGTGAAGCGGCAGGGTTGGAAGATACGCAGTATTTT.